The clone carrying this T cell receptor (beta chain) was seen a handful of times. What it recognizes is unknown. The sample originates from a study of T cells after yellow fever vaccination. Study-level results: Primary-vaccination clones mostly resurfaced post-booster (nearly 97% CD4, approximately 87% CD8).

The CDR3 is made up of 13 amino acids. The V end lost 6 bases, the J end lost 2 bases, and 14 bases lay between the germline ends. CDR1 and CDR2 from the germline V gene are DFQATT and SNEGSKA (reference sequence). Via MiXCR, TCRdb re-called the 5' RACE reads, giving one row per CDR3 protein. This sample has a few hundred thousand distinct CDR3 sequences, with roughly 21% found just once. The sample here was PBMCs, taken 15 days after the yellow fever booster vaccination. This clonotype was sampled from a man in his thirties or forties who received the YFV17D yellow fever vaccine. The chain is built from TRBV20-1 and TRBJ2-7, with D tentatively TRBD2 (6 bases). CDR3 nucleotides: TGCAGTGCGGCCCGGGACTCGACCTACGAGCAGTACTTC. It specifies CSAARDSTYEQYF.